Included here is one TCR beta chain sequence, with context. What it recognizes is unknown. At one boundary the junction diverges from the germline segment, which might be a read error. This specimen belongs to a study of T cells in Graves' hyperthyroidism and ophthalmopathy. Using RNA transcripts as the source, TCR beta CDR3 regions were amplified. TCR CDR3 underwent first-round RT-PCR with the HTBI primer set. TCRdb reprocessed the multiplex PCR reads via MiXCR and lists one record per CDR3 protein. The sample carries 490,000 or so distinct CDR3 sequences, about 16% recorded once. Study-wide points: Most expanded thyroid clonotypes above 0.001 recurred in blood.

The sequencing sample was made of blood. The sequence was collected from a young woman with Graves' ophthalmopathy.

The CDR3 loop reads CTSSRWTSGNEKDTQYF. In nucleotides, the CDR3 is TGTACCAGCTCACGCTGGACTAGCGGGAATGAGAAAGATACGCAGTATTTT. The chain recombines TRBV18 with TRBJ2-3; 12 bases fit TRBD2. The CDR3 is 17 amino acids. Germline loops: CDR1 KGHSH, CDR2 LQKENI.